Detailed here is one T cell receptor beta chain. Its cognate antigen is unknown. The sample originates from a study of cytomegalovirus exposure and HLA in healthy donors. Study-wide findings and caveats: It has been reported that TCR beta sequences accurately predicted the HLA-A and HLA-B alleles of most subjects. Prior analysis indicated that the majority of TCR beta V segments exhibited productivity approximately 87% or approximately 30% of the time. The authors considered a cluster of highly shared sequence variants likely to be a sequencing artifact. When the data were analyzed later, several of the most significant clusters appeared to be linked to common viral pathogens.

Germline CDR1 reads SGHRS; CDR2 reads YFSETQ. This CDR3 region has 15 residues. Trimming pared 2 bases from V and 0 bases from J, leaving 9 bases between. With 60 Vbeta and 13 Jbeta primers, the PCR was carried out. The protocol was immunoSEQ multiplex PCR, while the TCRdb copy is restricted to in-frame clones and leaves out a portion. Of under 200,000 clones in the sample, about 75% were seen once. Source material: PBMCs. The chain is built from TRBV5-1 and TRBJ2-1; possible D gene TRBD1, 5 bases. The TCR comes from a female donor in good health and CMV-seronegative. The CDR3 nucleotides are TGCGCCAGCAGCTTCCAGGGTAGCTCCTACAATGAGCAGTTCTTC. This codes for CASSFQGSSYNEQFF.